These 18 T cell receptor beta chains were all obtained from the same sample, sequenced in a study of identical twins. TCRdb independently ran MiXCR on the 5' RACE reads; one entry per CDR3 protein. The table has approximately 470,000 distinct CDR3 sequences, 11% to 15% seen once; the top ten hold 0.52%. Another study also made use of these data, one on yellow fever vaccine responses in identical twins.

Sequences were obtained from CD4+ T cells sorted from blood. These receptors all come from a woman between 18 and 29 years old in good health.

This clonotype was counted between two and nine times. Written as DNA, the CDR3 is TGTGCCAGCAGCCAAGTGGGGCCCGATTCTCAGCCCCAGCATTTT. Protein sequence: CASSQVGPDSQPQHF. This chain joins TRBV4-2 and TRBJ1-5, with D perhaps matching TRBD1 (5 bases). Germline loops: CDR1 LGHNA, CDR2 YNFKEQ. V gave up 1 base and J gave up 6 bases, with 13 bases separating them. CDR3 size: 15 residues.

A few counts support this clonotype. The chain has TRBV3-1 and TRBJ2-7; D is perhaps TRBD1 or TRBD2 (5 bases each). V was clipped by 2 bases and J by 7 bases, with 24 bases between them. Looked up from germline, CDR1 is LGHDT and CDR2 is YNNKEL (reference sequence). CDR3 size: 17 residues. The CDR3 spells CASSQRKPGTGVGEQYF. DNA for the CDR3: TGTGCCAGCAGCCAACGAAAACCCGGGACCGGAGTCGGTGAGCAGTACTTC.

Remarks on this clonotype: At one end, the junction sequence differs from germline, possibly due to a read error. The CDR3 region is CASRLEVHEQYF. CDR3 coding DNA: TGCGCCAGCAGGTTGGAGGTCCACGAGCAGTACTTC. The rearrangement joins TRBV5-1 to TRBJ2-7, with D possibly matching TRBD2 (5 bases). Looked up from germline, CDR1 is SGHRS and CDR2 is YFSETQ. The CDR3 runs to 12 residues.

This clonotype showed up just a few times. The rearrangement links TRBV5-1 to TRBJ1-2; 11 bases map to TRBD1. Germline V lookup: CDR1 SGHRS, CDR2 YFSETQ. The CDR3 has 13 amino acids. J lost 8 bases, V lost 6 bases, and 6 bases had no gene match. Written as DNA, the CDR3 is TGCGCCAGCAACGGACAGGGGGCAGGAGGCTACACCTTC. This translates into CASNGQGAGGYTF.

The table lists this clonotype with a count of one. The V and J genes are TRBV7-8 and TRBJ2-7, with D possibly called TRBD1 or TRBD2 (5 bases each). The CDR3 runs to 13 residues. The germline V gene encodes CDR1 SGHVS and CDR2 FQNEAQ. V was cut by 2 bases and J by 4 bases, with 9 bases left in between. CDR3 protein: CASSLIEGYEQYF. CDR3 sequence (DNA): TGTGCCAGCAGCTTAATCGAGGGGTACGAGCAGTACTTC.

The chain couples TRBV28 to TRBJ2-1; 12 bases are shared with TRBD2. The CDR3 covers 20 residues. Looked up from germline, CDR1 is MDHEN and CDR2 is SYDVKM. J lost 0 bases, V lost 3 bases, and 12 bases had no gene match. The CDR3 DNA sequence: TGTGCCAGCAGTTTGCTGACTGGGACTAGCGGGCCAGGCTCCTACAATGAGCAGTTCTTC. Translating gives CASSLLTGTSGPGSYNEQFF.

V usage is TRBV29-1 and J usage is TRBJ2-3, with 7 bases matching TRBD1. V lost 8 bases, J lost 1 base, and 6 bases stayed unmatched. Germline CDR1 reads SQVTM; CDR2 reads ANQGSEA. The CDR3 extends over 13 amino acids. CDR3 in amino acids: CSIRTGGTDTQYF. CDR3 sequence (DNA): TGCAGCATAAGGACAGGCGGCACAGATACGCAGTATTTT.

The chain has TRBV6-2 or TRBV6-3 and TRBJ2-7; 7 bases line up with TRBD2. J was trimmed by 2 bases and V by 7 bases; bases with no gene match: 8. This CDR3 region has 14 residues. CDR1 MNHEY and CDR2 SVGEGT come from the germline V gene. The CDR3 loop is CASTKAGRTYEQYF. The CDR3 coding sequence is TGTGCCAGCACCAAAGCGGGACGGACCTACGAGCAGTACTTC.

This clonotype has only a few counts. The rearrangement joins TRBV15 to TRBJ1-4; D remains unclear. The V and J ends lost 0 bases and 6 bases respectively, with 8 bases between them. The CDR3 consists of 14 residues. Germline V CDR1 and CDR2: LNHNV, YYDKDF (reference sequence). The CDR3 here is CATSRDFIDEKLFF. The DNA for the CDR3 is TGTGCCACCAGCAGAGATTTCATAGATGAAAAACTGTTTTTT.

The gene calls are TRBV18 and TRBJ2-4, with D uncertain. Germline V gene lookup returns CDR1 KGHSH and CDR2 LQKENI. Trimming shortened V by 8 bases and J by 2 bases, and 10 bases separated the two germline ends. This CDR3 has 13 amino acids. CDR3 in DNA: TGTGCCAGCACAACAAGGCCCAAAAACATTCAGTACTTC. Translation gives CASTTRPKNIQYF. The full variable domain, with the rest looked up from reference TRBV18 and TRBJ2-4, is NAGVMQNPRHLVRRRGQEARLRCSPMKGHSHVYWYRQLPEEGLKFMVYLQKENIIDESGMPKERFSAEFPKEGPSILRIQQVVRGDSAAYFCASTTRPKNIQYFGAGTRLSVL.

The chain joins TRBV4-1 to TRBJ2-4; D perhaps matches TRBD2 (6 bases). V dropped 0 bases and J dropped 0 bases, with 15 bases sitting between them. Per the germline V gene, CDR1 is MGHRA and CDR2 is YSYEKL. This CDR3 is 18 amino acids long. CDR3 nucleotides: TGCGCCAGCAGCCAAGAGATTTGGGGGGTACTAGCCAAAAACATTCAGTACTTC. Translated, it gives CASSQEIWGVLAKNIQYF.

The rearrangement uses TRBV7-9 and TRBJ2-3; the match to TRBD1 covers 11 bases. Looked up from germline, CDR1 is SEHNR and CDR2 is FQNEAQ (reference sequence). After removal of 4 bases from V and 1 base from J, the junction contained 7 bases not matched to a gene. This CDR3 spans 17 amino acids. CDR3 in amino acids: CASSSGQGDRRTDTQYF. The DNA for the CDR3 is TGTGCCAGCAGCTCGGGACAGGGGGACCGACGCACAGATACGCAGTATTTT.

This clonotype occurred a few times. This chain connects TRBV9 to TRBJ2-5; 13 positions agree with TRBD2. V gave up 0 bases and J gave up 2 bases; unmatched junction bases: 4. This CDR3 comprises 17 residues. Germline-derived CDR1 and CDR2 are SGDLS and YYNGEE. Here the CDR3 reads CASSVALAGGTQETQYF. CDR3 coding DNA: TGTGCCAGCAGCGTAGCACTAGCGGGAGGGACTCAAGAGACCCAGTACTTC.

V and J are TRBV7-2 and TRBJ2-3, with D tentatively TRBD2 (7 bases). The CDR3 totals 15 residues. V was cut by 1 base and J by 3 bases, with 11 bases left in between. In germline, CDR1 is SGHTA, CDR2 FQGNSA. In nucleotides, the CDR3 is TGTGCCAGCAGCTTAGATCGGGGGGCAACAGATACGCAGTATTTT. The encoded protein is CASSLDRGATDTQYF.

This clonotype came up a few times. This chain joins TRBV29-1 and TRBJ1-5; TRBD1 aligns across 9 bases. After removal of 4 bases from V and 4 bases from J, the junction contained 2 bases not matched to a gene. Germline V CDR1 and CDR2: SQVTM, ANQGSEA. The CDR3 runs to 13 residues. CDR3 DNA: TGCAGCGTTGCAGACAGGGGGAATCAGCCCCAGCATTTT. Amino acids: CSVADRGNQPQHF.

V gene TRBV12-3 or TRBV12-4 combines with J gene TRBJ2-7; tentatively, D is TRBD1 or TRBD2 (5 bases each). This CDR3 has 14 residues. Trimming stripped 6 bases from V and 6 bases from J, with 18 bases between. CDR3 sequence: CASSLGRQSPEQYF. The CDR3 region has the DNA TGTGCCAGCAGCCTGGGACGGCAATCCCCCGAGCAGTACTTC.

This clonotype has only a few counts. The CDR3 DNA follows: TGTGCCATCAACCCCGGGGAAGTAGATACGCAGTATTTT. This encodes CAINPGEVDTQYF. The chain uses TRBV10-3 and TRBJ2-3, with TRBD2 as a possible D gene (5 bases). This CDR3 region has 13 residues. V shed 7 bases and J shed 5 bases, with 13 bases lying between them. Per germline, CDR1 ENHRY and CDR2 SYGVKD.

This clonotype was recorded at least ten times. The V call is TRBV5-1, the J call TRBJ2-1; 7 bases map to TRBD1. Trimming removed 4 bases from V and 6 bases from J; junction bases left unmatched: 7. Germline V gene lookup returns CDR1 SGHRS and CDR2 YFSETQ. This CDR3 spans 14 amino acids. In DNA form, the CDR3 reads TGCGCCAGCAGCCTGGGACAGTCGGTCAATGAGCAGTTCTTC. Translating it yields CASSLGQSVNEQFF.